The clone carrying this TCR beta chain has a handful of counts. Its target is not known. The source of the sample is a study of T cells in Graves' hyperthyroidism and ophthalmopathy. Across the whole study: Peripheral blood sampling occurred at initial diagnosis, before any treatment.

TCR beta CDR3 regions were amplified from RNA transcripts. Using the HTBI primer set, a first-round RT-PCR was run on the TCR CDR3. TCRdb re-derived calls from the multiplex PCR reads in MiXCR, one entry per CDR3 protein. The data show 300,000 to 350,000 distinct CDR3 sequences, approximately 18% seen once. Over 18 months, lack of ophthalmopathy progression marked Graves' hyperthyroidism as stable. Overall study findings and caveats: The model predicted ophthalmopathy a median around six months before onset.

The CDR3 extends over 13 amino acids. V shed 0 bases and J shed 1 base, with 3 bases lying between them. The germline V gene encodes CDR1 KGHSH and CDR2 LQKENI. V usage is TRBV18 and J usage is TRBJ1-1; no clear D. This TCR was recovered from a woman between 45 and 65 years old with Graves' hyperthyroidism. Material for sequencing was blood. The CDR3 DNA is TGTGCCAGCTCACCACCCACGAACACTGAAGCTTTCTTT. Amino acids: CASSPPTNTEAFF.